Following are 29 T cell receptor beta chains from one sample sequenced in a study of blood T cell repertoires in COVID-19. Clones were sequenced by immunoSEQ multiplex PCR, and TCRdb holds only the in-frame ones, with some missing. The sample holds around 160,000 clones; more than 75% are singletons and the top ten take approximately 12%. The material sequenced was peripheral blood. The receptor set was obtained from a man aged 55 to 70 with active or convalescent COVID-19.

The gene calls are TRBV4-1 and TRBJ1-1; D remains ambiguous. The CDR3 spans 16 residues. The V and J ends lost 2 bases and 7 bases respectively, with 20 bases between them. Per the germline V gene, CDR1 is MGHRA and CDR2 is YSYEKL. The CDR3 nucleotides read TGCGCCAGCAGCCAACCTTCCTTCGAGGGATCCTTTGAAGCTTTCTTT. This translates into CASSQPSFEGSFEAFF.

This clone was seen just once. The sample has other DNA sequences that encode this CDR3 too. V usage is TRBV12-3 or TRBV12-4 and J usage is TRBJ2-2; no firm D call. The CDR3 is made up of 12 amino acids. The V and J ends lost 5 bases and 2 bases respectively, with 3 bases between them. CDR3 in amino acids: CASSTNTGELFF. Written as DNA, the CDR3 is TGTGCCAGCAGTACAAACACCGGGGAGCTGTTTTTT.

The CDR3 sequence: CASSLSSQGAANTEAFF. DNA of the CDR3: TGTGCCAGCAGCTTATCTAGTCAGGGGGCGGCGAACACTGAAGCTTTCTTT. The chain uses TRBV5-5 and TRBJ1-1; 8 bases line up with TRBD1. Germline V CDR1 and CDR2: SGHKS, YYEKEE (reference sequence). The ends lost 2 bases at V and 1 base at J; junction bases unmatched: 10. CDR3 length equals 17 residues.

The rearrangement uses TRBV18 and TRBJ2-7; D may be TRBD1 (5 bases). Trimming took 1 base from V and 6 from J, leaving 16 bases between them. From germline, CDR1 is KGHSH and CDR2 LQKENI. The CDR3 totals 15 residues. The CDR3 bases are TGTGCCAGCTCACCACAACTGGGGCCCCAGGGCGAGCAGTACTTC. It codes for CASSPQLGPQGEQYF. The full variable domain, completed using reference TRBV18 and TRBJ2-7, is NAGVMQNPRHLVRRRGQEARLRCSPMKGHSHVYWYRQLPEEGLKFMVYLQKENIIDESGMPKERFSAEFPKEGPSILRIQQVVRGDSAAYFCASSPQLGPQGEQYFGPGTRLTVT.

Only one count was recorded for this clone. This chain uses TRBV4-2 with TRBJ1-2; no clear D. The CDR3 has 18 residues. V dropped 0 bases and J dropped 2 bases, with 19 bases sitting between them. Germline CDR1 and CDR2: LGHNA and YNFKEQ. The CDR3 nucleotides read TGTGCCAGCAGCCAAGAAATAGGCAGACACGTAGGAAACTATGGCTACACCTTC. This sequence encodes CASSQEIGRHVGNYGYTF.

V usage is TRBV9 and J usage is TRBJ2-7; 9 positions agree with TRBD2. J gave up 2 bases and V 4 bases, and 7 bases lay outside the gene matches. This CDR3 comprises 15 residues. The germline V gene has CDR1 SGDLS and CDR2 YYNGEE. The CDR3 loop is CASSQYGTSPYEQYF. The CDR3 DNA follows: TGTGCCAGCAGCCAATACGGGACTAGCCCCTACGAGCAGTACTTC.

The chain recombines TRBV6-5 with TRBJ1-1; D remains ambiguous. Germline V gene lookup returns CDR1 MNHEY and CDR2 SVGAGI. The V and J ends lost 6 bases and 4 bases respectively, with 15 bases between them. The CDR3 covers 14 residues. The CDR3 region has the DNA TGTGCCAGCAGAGTTCTGTACGGACTCACTGAAGCTTTCTTT. Translated, it gives CASRVLYGLTEAFF.

The rearrangement joins TRBV27 to TRBJ1-2, with 9 bases matching TRBD1. The CDR3 sequence is 15 residues long. Germline-derived CDR1 and CDR2 are MNHEY and SMNVEV (reference sequence). Losses at the gene ends were 3 bases for V and 7 bases for J; bases not matched to a gene: 9. The CDR3 DNA is TGTGCCAGCAGTTTCGGGACAGGGTTTCGGAGTGGCTACACCTTC. Translating it yields CASSFGTGFRSGYTF.

The CDR3 here is CASSTQGGDYGYTF. The CDR3 DNA sequence: TGTGCCAGCAGTACCCAGGGGGGAGACTATGGCTACACCTTC. This chain joins TRBV6-5 and TRBJ1-2; TRBD1 matches at 7 bases. V dropped 5 bases and J dropped 3; count of bases not matched to a gene: 6. This CDR3 has 14 residues. From germline, CDR1 is MNHEY and CDR2 SVGAGI.

The CDR3 nucleotides are TGTGCCTGGAGTCTCGGGGGGGGCACGGCGGGCCCTGGGGAAAAACTGTTTTTT. It translates to CAWSLGGGTAGPGEKLFF. V and J are TRBV30 and TRBJ1-4; tentatively, D is TRBD1 (6 bases). The ends were cut back, 2 bases at V and 8 bases at J, with 27 bases in the middle. The germline V gene encodes CDR1 GTSNPN and CDR2 SVGIG (reference sequence). The CDR3 has 18 amino acids.

DNA of the CDR3: TGTGCCAGCAGCCAAGATGGCCACCAAAGCTACACCTTC. Translation: CASSQDGHQSYTF. J is TRBJ1-2 and V is TRBV14; D remains unclear. Trimming stripped 0 bases from V and 9 bases from J, with 11 bases between. This CDR3 has 13 amino acids. Germline CDR1 is SGHDN and CDR2 is FVKESK.

J is TRBJ2-5 and V is TRBV11-2; 8 bases map to TRBD2. The V segment lost 2 bases and the J segment 0 bases; nucleotides outside the gene matches: 11. In germline, CDR1 is SGHAT, CDR2 FQNNGV. The CDR3 totals 18 residues. The CDR3 sequence is CASSLFPLGGRYQETQYF. The CDR3, as DNA: TGTGCCAGCAGCTTATTCCCCTTGGGCGGGAGGTACCAAGAGACCCAGTACTTC.

The chain combines TRBV7-9 with TRBJ2-6; no firm D call. The CDR3 contains 15 residues. With 2 bases removed from V and 0 bases from J, the gap between germline ends came to 5 bases. Per the germline V gene, CDR1 is SEHNR and CDR2 is FQNEAQ (reference sequence). CDR3 sequence: CASSLWPSGANVLTF. The CDR3 DNA is TGTGCCAGCAGCTTATGGCCCTCTGGGGCCAACGTCCTGACTTTC.

The CDR3 DNA reads as TGTGCCTGGAGTGTACAGGAGGGACCCTATGGCTACACCTTC. Translated: CAWSVQEGPYGYTF. This rearrangement joins TRBV30 to TRBJ1-2; a possible D gene is TRBD1 (5 bases). V was pared by 0 bases and J by 4 bases, with 12 bases between. This CDR3 is 14 amino acids long. Germline-derived CDR1 and CDR2 are GTSNPN and SVGIG (reference sequence).

This clone showed up just a few times. The rearrangement links TRBV7-9 to TRBJ2-1, with a tentative D call TRBD2 (6 bases). V was cut by 5 bases and J by 2 bases, with 16 bases left in between. The length of the CDR3 is 16 residues. Germline V gives CDR1 SEHNR, CDR2 FQNEAQ (reference sequence). As DNA, the CDR3 is TGTGCCAGCAGCCCACGACTGGCGGGGACCTACAATGAGCAGTTCTTC. Amino acids: CASSPRLAGTYNEQFF.

The chain couples TRBV18 to TRBJ1-4, with D possibly being TRBD1 (5 bases). Germline-derived CDR1 and CDR2 are KGHSH and LQKENI. Trimming left V 6 bases short and J 0 bases short, with 14 bases between. This CDR3 is 16 amino acids long. In nucleotides, the CDR3 is TGTGCCAGCTCCCTAGACAGCCTCTCAACTAATGAAAAACTGTTTTTT. Residues: CASSLDSLSTNEKLFF. Full variable domain (outside the CDR3, taken from reference TRBV18 and TRBJ1-4): NAGVMQNPRHLVRRRGQEARLRCSPMKGHSHVYWYRQLPEEGLKFMVYLQKENIIDESGMPKERFSAEFPKEGPSILRIQQVVRGDSAAYFCASSLDSLSTNEKLFFGSGTQLSVL.

The chain has TRBV4-2 and TRBJ2-2; TRBD2 is a possible D gene (6 bases). CDR1 LGHNA and CDR2 YNFKEQ come from the germline V gene. With 3 bases removed from V and 0 bases from J, the gap between germline ends came to 11 bases. CDR3 length: 16 amino acids. CDR3 bases: TGTGCCAGCAGCCAGTCTCTAGCGACGAACACCGGGGAGCTGTTTTTT. Its translation: CASSQSLATNTGELFF.

The gene calls are TRBV7-8 and TRBJ2-5; 13 bases are a match to TRBD2. Germline V gene sequence: CDR1 SGHVS, CDR2 FQNEAQ. The CDR3 extends over 18 amino acids. Trimming at V came to 5 bases and at J to 2 bases, leaving 11 bases not matched to a gene. The CDR3 nucleotides read TGTGCCAGCAGCATCGGACTAGCGGGAGATTTAGGGCAAGAGACCCAGTACTTC. Amino acid sequence: CASSIGLAGDLGQETQYF. The whole variable domain, filled in from reference TRBV7-8 and TRBJ2-5, reads GAGVSQSPRYKVAKRGQDVALRCDPISGHVSLFWYQQALGQGPEFLTYFQNEAQLDKSGLPSDRFFAERPEGSVSTLKIQRTQQEDSAVYLCASSIGLAGDLGQETQYFGPGTRLLVL.

In its sample, this clone was seen once. The V gene is TRBV5-1, the J gene TRBJ2-2, with 11 bases fitting TRBD1. Germline-derived CDR1 and CDR2 are SGHRS and YFSETQ. Losses at the gene ends were 4 bases for V and 6 bases for J; bases not matched to a gene: 5. This CDR3 spans 15 amino acids. The CDR3 DNA reads as TGCGCCAGCAGCGCTGGGACAGGGGGTCCCGGGGAGCTGTTTTTT. Protein: CASSAGTGGPGELFF.

This clone was observed a handful of times. The chain couples TRBV5-1 to TRBJ1-1, with TRBD1 identical over 10 bases. The CDR3 is 17 residues long. The junction had 17 bases not matched to a gene; V was cut back by 6 bases and J by 6 bases. The germline CDR1 and CDR2 sequences are SGHRS and YFSETQ. Here the CDR3 DNA reads TGCGCCAGCACCCCCCGGGACAGGGGAGTAGGGAAGGCTGAAGCTTTCTTT. It yields the protein CASTPRDRGVGKAEAFF.

This clone was seen a handful of times. V and J are TRBV28 and TRBJ2-5; 8 bases are a match to TRBD1. This CDR3 has 15 amino acids. Per germline, CDR1 MDHEN and CDR2 SYDVKM. The V and J ends lost 3 bases and 6 bases, in that order; junction bases with no gene match: 9. The CDR3 loop reads CASSFSGQGRKTQYF. CDR3 sequence (DNA): TGTGCCAGCAGTTTCTCCGGACAGGGAAGGAAGACCCAGTACTTC.

This sequence joins TRBV5-4 and TRBJ2-5; possible D gene TRBD2, 7 bases. V gave up 0 bases and J gave up 2 bases, with 11 bases separating them. Germline CDR1 reads SGHNT; CDR2 reads YYREEE (reference sequence). The CDR3 totals 15 residues. CDR3 sequence (DNA): TGTGCCAGCAGCTTGGAGGGGGGGAGGCAAGAGACCCAGTACTTC. It yields the protein CASSLEGGRQETQYF.

Concerning this clone itself: Additional DNA sequences in this sample encode the identical CDR3. DNA for the CDR3: TGCAGTGCCAGTGGTAGCGGGAGGGCTAGGTACGAGCAGTACTTC. Its translation is CSASGSGRARYEQYF. The rearrangement uses TRBV20-1 and TRBJ2-7, with 11 nucleotides matching TRBD2. The CDR3 sequence is 15 residues long. Looked up from germline, CDR1 is DFQATT and CDR2 is SNEGSKA (reference sequence). J was trimmed by 4 bases and V by 6 bases; bases with no gene match: 11.

The chain has TRBV7-9 and TRBJ2-3, with no clear D. There are 13 residues in the CDR3. CDR1 SEHNR and CDR2 FQNEAQ come from the germline V gene (reference sequence). V was trimmed by 1 base and J by 4 bases, leaving 6 bases between them. CDR3 protein: CASSLGPADTQYF. The CDR3 DNA is TGTGCCAGCAGCTTAGGTCCGGCAGATACGCAGTATTTT. Looking up the rest from reference TRBV7-9 and TRBJ2-3 gives the full variable domain: DTGVSQNPRHKITKRGQNVTFRCDPISEHNRLYWYRQTLGQGPEFLTYFQNEAQLEKSRLLSDRFSAERPKGSFSTLEIQRTEQGDSAMYLCASSLGPADTQYFGPGTRLTVL.

The chain has TRBV18 and TRBJ2-2; 14 nucleotides agree with TRBD2. CDR3 length: 18 amino acids. CDR1 is KGHSH, CDR2 LQKENI, per germline. V was clipped by 3 bases and J by 2 bases; unmatched bases: 5. The CDR3 DNA reads TGTGCCAGCTCACCGTACGGGACTAGCGGGAGAAACACCGGGGAGCTGTTTTTT. Protein product: CASSPYGTSGRNTGELFF.

The chain joins TRBV7-2 to TRBJ2-7; D remains ambiguous. The length of the CDR3 is 14 residues. Trimming took 1 base from V and 0 from J, leaving 7 bases between them. Germline CDR1 SGHTA, CDR2 FQGNSA. CDR3 residues: CASSLGLHSYEQYF. CDR3 bases: TGTGCCAGCAGCTTAGGGCTTCACTCCTACGAGCAGTACTTC.

The chain is built from TRBV10-3 and TRBJ2-1, with TRBD2 matching 8 bases. Germline V CDR1 and CDR2: ENHRY, SYGVKD. Trimming cost V 5 bases and J 4 bases; bases outside gene matches: 4. The CDR3 spans 14 residues. CDR3 bases: TGTGCCATCAGTTATAGCGGGGTTTACAATGAGCAGTTCTTC. It specifies CAISYSGVYNEQFF.

This chain uses TRBV10-3 with TRBJ2-5; TRBD1 matches 9 bases. Germline V gene data show CDR1 as ENHRY and CDR2 as SYGVKD. The CDR3 totals 16 residues. With 4 bases clipped from V and 7 bases from J, the junction kept 13 bases outside the gene matches. The CDR3 is CAISVGVLDRGTTQYF. The CDR3 DNA reads as TGTGCCATCAGTGTGGGGGTACTTGACAGGGGGACGACCCAGTACTTC.

This CDR3 is CASSQDFTSAHQETQYF. CDR3 bases: TGTGCCAGCAGCCAAGATTTTACTAGTGCCCACCAAGAGACCCAGTACTTC. J is TRBJ2-5 and V is TRBV14; D is possibly TRBD2 (5 bases). The germline V gene has CDR1 SGHDN and CDR2 FVKESK. V was pared by 0 bases and J by 0 bases, with 14 bases between. The CDR3 contains 17 residues.